The present entry profiles one TCR beta chain with its context. Its antigen is not yet known. Per-base qualities were not stored, and no clone one base away is much larger. This entry is derived from a study of blood T cell repertoires in COVID-19 (dated by TCRdb to 2020 to 2022). A note on the overall study: Samples covering the acute and convalescent phases of COVID-19 were provided by collaborators in the United States, Italy and Spain. A freely available public database, intended as a resource for researchers studying the immune response to SARS-CoV-2, is where the repertoires were released. Where available, HLA class I and class II types were taken from metadata supplied by the sample provider and were not determined by assay-based typing. Samples were obtained from the ongoing ImmuneRACE study (first 160 participants) and from over a thousand subjects provided by 6 global collaborators. Deeply sampled blood TCRbeta repertoires from subjects exposed to, actively infected with, or recovered from COVID-19 were included in the dataset. A de-identified subject ID, COVID-19 status, age in years and sex were almost always included in the sample metadata. The prospective study material was composed of cDNA or gDNA derived from T cells, B-cell-depleted T cells, or PBMCs.

In the germline V gene (reference sequence), CDR1 corresponds to LGHDT and CDR2 to YNNKEL. V loses 4 bases at its end and J loses 3 bases; junction bases beyond the gene matches: 1. The CDR3, cysteine through phenylalanine, is 14 amino acids long. The kept DNA is CDR3 alone, 42 bases in frame from the first base. TCRbeta CDR3 regions were amplified from genomic DNA by means of the immunoSEQ Assay, a bias-controlled multiplex PCR. On the authors' methods: The number of nucleated cells in each sample was estimated by amplification of reference gene primers within the assay. To quantify the absolute abundance of each unique TCRbeta CDR3 rearrangement, sequence reads were collapsed and filtered. For each sample, productive Simpson clonality was calculated by taking the square root of Simpson's diversity index across productive rearrangements. Imported from immuneACCESS, the table was reduced by TCRdb to in-frame sequences with V and J called. These copies leave out some clones; in studies compared against another copy, an unresolved V gene accounts for under half, and the cause of the remainder is not known. That table is the source of V, J and clone size, and D and trimming were worked out from the DNA. The sample table holds approximately 130,000 clones, of which 75% to 85% were seen once. Of the sample, over 15% falls within the top ten clones.

Each collaborating institution followed its own protocols to collect whole blood in K2EDTA tubes. For TCRbeta analysis, collaborator samples were shipped as frozen whole blood, as isolated PBMCs, or as DNA extracted from either sample type. Broader findings and caveats from the paper: The quantity of clinical and demographic metadata differed by source and by participant and was supplied without curation.

This receptor was taken from an elderly man with acute or convalescent COVID-19. The sample consisted of peripheral blood. The chain links TRBV3-1 (or the pseudogene TRBV3-2) with TRBJ1-5; the junction holds 9 bases that match TRBD1. The CDR3 region has the sequence CASSRDRVNQPQHF. The sequenced DNA: TGTGCCAGCAGCCGGGACAGGGTCAATCAGCCCCAGCATTTT.